The 5 T cell receptor beta chains below were found in one sample sequenced in a study of T cells in Graves' hyperthyroidism and ophthalmopathy. The CDR3 regions of TCR beta were amplified from RNA transcripts. The TCR CDR3 was amplified in a first-round RT-PCR using the HTBI primer set. TCRdb re-derived calls from the multiplex PCR reads in MiXCR, one entry per CDR3 protein. The table has hundreds of thousands of distinct CDR3 sequences, 38% seen once. Sequences were obtained from blood. These receptors came from a man aged 18 to 30 with Graves' hyperthyroidism.

This clonotype has ten or more counts. The rearrangement links TRBV20-1 to TRBJ2-7; the D is unclear. Germline CDR1 reads DFQATT; CDR2 reads SNEGSKA (reference sequence). Trimming removed 0 bases at V and 1 base at J, with 7 bases between. The CDR3 runs to 13 residues. This chain's CDR3 is CSARDHSSYEQYF. The CDR3 DNA follows: TGCAGTGCTAGAGATCACAGTTCCTACGAGCAGTACTTC.

V and J are TRBV7-4 and TRBJ1-6; 7 nucleotides line up with TRBD1. Germline V lookup: CDR1 SGHVT, CDR2 SQSDAQ. This CDR3 comprises 16 residues. Losses at the gene ends were 8 bases for V and 8 bases for J; bases not matched to a gene: 15. For the CDR3, the DNA is TGTGCCAGCCCTAAAGGGGGAGGGGGCAGGGATTCACCCCTCCACTTT. It translates to CASPKGGGGRDSPLHF.

This clonotype was picked up a small number of times. This chain links TRBV5-1 with TRBJ2-7, with D unclear. The CDR3 is made up of 15 amino acids. Germline CDR1 SGHRS, CDR2 YFSETQ. Trimming took 4 bases from V and 0 from J, leaving 14 bases between them. As DNA, the CDR3 is TGCGCCAGCAGCCCCTGGAGAAGTTCCTCCTACGAGCAGTACTTC. Its protein product is CASSPWRSSSYEQYF. Full variable domain (outside the CDR3, taken from reference TRBV5-1 and TRBJ2-7): KAGVTQTPRYLIKTRGQQVTLSCSPISGHRSVSWYQQTPGQGLQFLFEYFSETQRNKGNFPGRFSGRQFSNSRSEMNVSTLELGDSALYLCASSPWRSSSYEQYFGPGTRLTVT.

This clonotype occurred many times. This chain uses TRBV7-9 with TRBJ1-1; no clear D. The germline V gene has CDR1 SEHNR and CDR2 FQNEAQ (reference sequence). The CDR3 sequence is 14 residues long. The germline V and J ends were trimmed by 5 bases and 4 bases, with 14 bases remaining between them. The CDR3 loop is CASSLDLPGTEAFF. The CDR3 DNA is TGTGCCAGCAGCCTCGACCTACCTGGCACTGAAGCTTTCTTT. Supplemented by reference TRBV7-9 and TRBJ1-1, the full variable domain reads DTGVSQNPRHKITKRGQNVTFRCDPISEHNRLYWYRQTLGQGPEFLTYFQNEAQLEKSRLLSDRFSAERPKGSFSTLEIQRTEQGDSAMYLCASSLDLPGTEAFFGQGTRLTVV.

The table lists this clonotype with many counts. This chain uses TRBV29-1 with TRBJ2-5; possible D gene TRBD2, 5 bases. Trimming took 1 base from V and 1 from J, leaving 10 bases between them. The CDR3 is 14 amino acids. The germline V gene encodes CDR1 SQVTM and CDR2 ANQGSEA. CDR3 loop: CSVEGTHRQETQYF. CDR3 nucleotide sequence: TGCAGCGTTGAAGGGACTCACCGCCAAGAGACCCAGTACTTC.